This passage covers 3 T cell receptor beta chains from one sample sequenced in a study of Ad26.COV2.S vaccination and SARS-CoV-2 variants. Treatment specified: roughly 20 received Ad26.COV2.S at low or high dose, single or two shots; roughly five received placebo; per-sample allocation not given. Sampling was performed 63 days after the first vaccine or placebo injection. TCRdb keeps only in-frame clones here, not all; method: immunoSEQ multiplex PCR. The profile shows roughly 250,000 clones, roughly nine tenths of them singletons. The sample here was peripheral blood, taken in a trial of Ad26.COV2.S vaccine versus placebo. These receptors all stem from a person aged 18-60 years who received the Ad26.COV2.S COVID-19 vaccine or a placebo.

CDR3 sequence reads: CASSSTGLAYIAYGYTF. Written as DNA, the CDR3 is TGTGCCAGCAGTTCCACAGGGTTGGCCTATATTGCCTATGGCTACACCTTC. This rearrangement joins TRBV28 to TRBJ1-2; D perhaps matches TRBD1 (6 bases). Trimming took off 4 bases at V and 4 bases at J, with 22 bases between the two ends. This CDR3 contains 17 residues. Germline lookup yields CDR1 MDHEN and CDR2 SYDVKM.

The V call is TRBV30, the J call TRBJ2-3; 9 bases match TRBD1. The CDR3 loop spans 16 amino acids. V was clipped by 3 bases and J by 4 bases; unmatched bases: 11. The germline gives CDR1 GTSNPN, CDR2 SVGIG (reference sequence). The CDR3 sequence is CAWRVGTGYFPDTQYF. CDR3 in DNA: TGTGCCTGGAGGGTGGGGACAGGGTATTTTCCAGATACGCAGTATTTT.

This clone appeared a single time. This chain links TRBV6-4 with TRBJ2-1; 8 nucleotides align to TRBD2. V shed 4 bases and J 7 bases; nucleotides not matched to a gene: 9. The CDR3 has 15 residues. From germline, CDR1 is MRHNA and CDR2 SNTAGT. The CDR3 nucleotides read TGTGCCAGCAGTGCACACGGGGGGGTGATGAATGAGCAGTTCTTC. The encoded protein is CASSAHGGVMNEQFF.